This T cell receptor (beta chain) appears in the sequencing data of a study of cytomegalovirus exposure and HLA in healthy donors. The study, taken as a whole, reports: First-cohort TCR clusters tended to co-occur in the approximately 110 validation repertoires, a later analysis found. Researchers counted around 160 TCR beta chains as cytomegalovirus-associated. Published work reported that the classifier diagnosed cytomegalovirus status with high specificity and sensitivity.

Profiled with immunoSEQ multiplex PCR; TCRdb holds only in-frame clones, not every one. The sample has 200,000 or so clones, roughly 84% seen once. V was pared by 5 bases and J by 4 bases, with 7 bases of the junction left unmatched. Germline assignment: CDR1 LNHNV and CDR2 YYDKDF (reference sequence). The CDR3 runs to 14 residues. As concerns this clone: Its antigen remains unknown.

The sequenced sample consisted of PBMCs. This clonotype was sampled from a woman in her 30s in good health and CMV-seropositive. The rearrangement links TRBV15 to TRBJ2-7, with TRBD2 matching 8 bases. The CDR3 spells CATSPRTSLYEQYF. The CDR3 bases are TGTGCCACCAGCCCACGGACTAGCCTTTACGAGCAGTACTTC.